This T cell receptor (beta chain) was recovered during a study of cytomegalovirus exposure and HLA in healthy donors. At the level of the study: An earlier analysis identified 120 million or so unique TCR beta sequences in 170 million or so T cells. Findings of the study overall: More than 150 TCR beta chains were listed as cytomegalovirus-associated. A likely sequencing artifact accounted for one observed cluster of highly shared sequence variants. In a later analysis, common viral pathogens appeared linked to several of the most significant clusters.

The CDR3 length is 15 residues. V lost 2 bases and J lost 3, with 13 bases in between. Per the germline V gene, CDR1 is MNHEY and CDR2 is SMNVEV (reference sequence). PCR primers comprised 60 Vbeta and 13 Jbeta primers. Clones were read by immunoSEQ multiplex PCR, and TCRdb kept only the in-frame ones, dropping some. The table records 170,000 or so clones, around 82% of them present only once. Details on this clone: The antigen is undetermined.

The V call is TRBV27, the J call TRBJ1-1; the D gene is possibly TRBD1 (5 bases). This sequence originates from a woman aged 50 to 60 in good health and CMV-seropositive. Input material: PBMCs. Here the CDR3 reads CASSLRGNLYTEAFF. The CDR3 coding sequence is TGTGCCAGCAGTTTACGGGGGAACCTTTACACTGAAGCTTTCTTT.